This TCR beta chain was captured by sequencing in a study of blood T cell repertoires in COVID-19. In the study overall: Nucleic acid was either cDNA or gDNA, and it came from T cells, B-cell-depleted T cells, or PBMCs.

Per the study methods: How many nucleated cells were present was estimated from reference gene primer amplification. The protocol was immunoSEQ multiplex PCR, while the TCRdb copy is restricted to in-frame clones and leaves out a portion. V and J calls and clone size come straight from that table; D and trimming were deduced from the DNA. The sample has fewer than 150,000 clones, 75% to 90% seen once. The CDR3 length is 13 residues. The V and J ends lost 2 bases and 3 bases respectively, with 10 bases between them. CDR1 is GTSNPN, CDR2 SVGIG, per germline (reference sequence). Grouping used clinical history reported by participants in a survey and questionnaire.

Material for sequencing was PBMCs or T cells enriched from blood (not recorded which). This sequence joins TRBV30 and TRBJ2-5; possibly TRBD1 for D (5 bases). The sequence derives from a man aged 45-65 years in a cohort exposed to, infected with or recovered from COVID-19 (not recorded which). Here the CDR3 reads CAWSPRAKETQYF. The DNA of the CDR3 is TGTGCCTGGAGTCCCAGGGCCAAAGAGACCCAGTACTTC.